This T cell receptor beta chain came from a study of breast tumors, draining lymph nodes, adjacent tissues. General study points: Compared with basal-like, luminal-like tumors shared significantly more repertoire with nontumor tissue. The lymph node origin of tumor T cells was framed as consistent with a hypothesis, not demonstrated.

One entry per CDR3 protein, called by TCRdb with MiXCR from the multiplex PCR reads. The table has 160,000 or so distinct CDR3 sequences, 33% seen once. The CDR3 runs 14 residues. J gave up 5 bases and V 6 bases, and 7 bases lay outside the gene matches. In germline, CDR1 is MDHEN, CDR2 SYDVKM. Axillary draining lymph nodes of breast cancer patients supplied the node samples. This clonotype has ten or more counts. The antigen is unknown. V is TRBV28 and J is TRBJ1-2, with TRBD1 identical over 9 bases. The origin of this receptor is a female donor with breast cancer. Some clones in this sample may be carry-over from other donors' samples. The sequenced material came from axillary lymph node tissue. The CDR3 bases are TGTGCCAGCAGATCGGGACAGGGCCCTTATGGCTACACCTTC. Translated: CASRSGQGPYGYTF.